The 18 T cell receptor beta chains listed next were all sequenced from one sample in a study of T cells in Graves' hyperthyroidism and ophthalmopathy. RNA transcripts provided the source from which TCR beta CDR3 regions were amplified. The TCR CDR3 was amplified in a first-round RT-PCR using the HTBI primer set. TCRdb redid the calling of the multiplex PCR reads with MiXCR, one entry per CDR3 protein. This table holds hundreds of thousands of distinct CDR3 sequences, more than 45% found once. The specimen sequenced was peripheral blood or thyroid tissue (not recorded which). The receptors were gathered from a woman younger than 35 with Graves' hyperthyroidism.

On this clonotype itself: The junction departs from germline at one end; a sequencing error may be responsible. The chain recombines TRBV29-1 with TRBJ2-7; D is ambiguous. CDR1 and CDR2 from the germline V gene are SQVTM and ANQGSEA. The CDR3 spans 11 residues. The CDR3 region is CSVPGAPEQNF. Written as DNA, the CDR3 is TGCAGCGTTCCGGGCGCCCCCGAGCAGAACTTC.

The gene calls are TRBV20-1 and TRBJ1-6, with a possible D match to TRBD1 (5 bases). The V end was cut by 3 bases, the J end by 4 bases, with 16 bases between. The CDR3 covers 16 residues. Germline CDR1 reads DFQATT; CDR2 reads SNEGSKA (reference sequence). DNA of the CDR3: TGCAGTGCTAGGCCTCCGGGGCCAATTTATAATTCACCCCTCCACTTT. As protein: CSARPPGPIYNSPLHF.

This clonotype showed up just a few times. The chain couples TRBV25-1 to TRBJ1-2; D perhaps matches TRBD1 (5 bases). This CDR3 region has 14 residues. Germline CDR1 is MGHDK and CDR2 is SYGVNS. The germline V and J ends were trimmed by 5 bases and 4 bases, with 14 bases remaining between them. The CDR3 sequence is CASSSDSRSYGYTF. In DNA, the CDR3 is TGTGCCAGCAGTAGCGACAGCCGTTCCTATGGCTACACCTTC.

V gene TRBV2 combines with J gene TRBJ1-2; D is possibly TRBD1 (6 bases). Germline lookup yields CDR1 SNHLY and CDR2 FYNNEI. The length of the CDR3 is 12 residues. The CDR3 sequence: CARQGSLDGYTF. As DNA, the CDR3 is TGTGCTAGGCAGGGGAGCTTGGATGGCTACACCTTC.

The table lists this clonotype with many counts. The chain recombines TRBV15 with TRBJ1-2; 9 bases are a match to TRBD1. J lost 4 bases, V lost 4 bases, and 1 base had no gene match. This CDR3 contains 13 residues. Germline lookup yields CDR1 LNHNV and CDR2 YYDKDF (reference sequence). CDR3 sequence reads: CATSKDRGYGYTF. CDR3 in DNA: TGTGCCACCAGCAAGGACAGGGGCTATGGCTACACCTTC.

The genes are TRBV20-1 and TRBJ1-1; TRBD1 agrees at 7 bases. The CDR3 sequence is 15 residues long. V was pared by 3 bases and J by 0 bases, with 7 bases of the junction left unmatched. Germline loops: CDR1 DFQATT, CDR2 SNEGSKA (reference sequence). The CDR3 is CSASPGGSMNTEAFF. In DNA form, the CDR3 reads TGCAGTGCTAGTCCAGGGGGATCCATGAACACTGAAGCTTTCTTT.

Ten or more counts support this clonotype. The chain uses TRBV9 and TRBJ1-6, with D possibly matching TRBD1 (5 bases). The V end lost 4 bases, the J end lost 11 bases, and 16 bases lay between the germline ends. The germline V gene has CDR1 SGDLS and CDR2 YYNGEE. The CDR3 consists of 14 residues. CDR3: CASSYSGGSAPLHF. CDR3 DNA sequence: TGTGCCAGCAGCTACTCGGGGGGGTCGGCACCCCTCCACTTT.

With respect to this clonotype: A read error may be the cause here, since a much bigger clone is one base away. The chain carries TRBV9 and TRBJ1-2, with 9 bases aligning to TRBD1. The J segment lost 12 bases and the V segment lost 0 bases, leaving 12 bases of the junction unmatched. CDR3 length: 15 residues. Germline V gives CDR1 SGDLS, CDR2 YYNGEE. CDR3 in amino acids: CASSVEQGAASGHTF. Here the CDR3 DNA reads TGTGCCAGCAGCGTAGAACAGGGGGCCGCGAGTGGTCACACCTTC.

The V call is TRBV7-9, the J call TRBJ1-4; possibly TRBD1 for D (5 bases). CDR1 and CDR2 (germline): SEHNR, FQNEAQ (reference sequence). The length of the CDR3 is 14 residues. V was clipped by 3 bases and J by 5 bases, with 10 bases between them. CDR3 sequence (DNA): TGTGCCAGCAGCTTGGCAGGGAAGAATGAAAAACTGTTTTTT. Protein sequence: CASSLAGKNEKLFF.

For the CDR3, the DNA is TGTGCCAGCAGCTCTAACCCCGGGGGGCGGATGAACACTGAAGCTTTCTTT. It translates to CASSSNPGGRMNTEAFF. This chain uses TRBV7-2 with TRBJ1-1, with D possibly matching TRBD1 (6 bases). V was shortened by 4 bases and J by 0 bases, with 18 bases between the two germline ends. Per germline, CDR1 SGHTA and CDR2 FQGNSA. There are 17 residues in the CDR3.

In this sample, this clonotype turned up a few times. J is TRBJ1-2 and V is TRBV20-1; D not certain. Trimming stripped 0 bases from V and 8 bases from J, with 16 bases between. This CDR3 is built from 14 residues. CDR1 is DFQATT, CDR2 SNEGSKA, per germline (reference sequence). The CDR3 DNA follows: TGCAGTGCTAGAGATGTAGTCTCACCGGGCGGCTACACCTTC. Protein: CSARDVVSPGGYTF.

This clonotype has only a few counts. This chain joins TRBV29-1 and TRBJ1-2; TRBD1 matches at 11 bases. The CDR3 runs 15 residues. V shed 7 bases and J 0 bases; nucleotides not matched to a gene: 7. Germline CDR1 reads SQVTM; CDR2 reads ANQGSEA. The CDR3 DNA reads TGCAGCGCAGCCGGGACAGGGGGGGCTAACTATGGCTACACCTTC. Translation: CSAAGTGGANYGYTF. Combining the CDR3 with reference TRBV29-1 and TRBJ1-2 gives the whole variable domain SAVISQKPSRDICQRGTSLTIQCQVDSQVTMMFWYRQQPGQSLTLIATANQGSEATYESGFVIDKFPISRPNLTFSTLTVSNMSPEDSSIYLCSAAGTGGANYGYTFGSGTRLTVV.

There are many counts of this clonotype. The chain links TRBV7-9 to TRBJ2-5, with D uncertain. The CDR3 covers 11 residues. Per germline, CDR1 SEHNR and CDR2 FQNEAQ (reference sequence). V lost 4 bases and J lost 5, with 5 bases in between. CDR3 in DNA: TGTGCCAGCAGCTCTTCCGAGACCCAGTACTTC. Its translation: CASSSSETQYF.

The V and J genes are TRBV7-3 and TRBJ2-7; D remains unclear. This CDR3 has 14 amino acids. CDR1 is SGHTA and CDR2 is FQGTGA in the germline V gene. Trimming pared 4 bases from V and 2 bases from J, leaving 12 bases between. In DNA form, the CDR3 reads TGTGCCAGCAGCTCGCAGGACCCCGCCTACGAGCAGTACTTC. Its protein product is CASSSQDPAYEQYF.

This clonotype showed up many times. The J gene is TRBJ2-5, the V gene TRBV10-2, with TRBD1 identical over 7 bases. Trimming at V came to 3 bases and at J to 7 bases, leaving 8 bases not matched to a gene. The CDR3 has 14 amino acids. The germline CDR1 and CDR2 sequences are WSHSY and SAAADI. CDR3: CASSDPRTGGTQYF. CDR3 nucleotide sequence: TGCGCCAGCAGTGACCCGAGGACAGGAGGGACCCAGTACTTC.

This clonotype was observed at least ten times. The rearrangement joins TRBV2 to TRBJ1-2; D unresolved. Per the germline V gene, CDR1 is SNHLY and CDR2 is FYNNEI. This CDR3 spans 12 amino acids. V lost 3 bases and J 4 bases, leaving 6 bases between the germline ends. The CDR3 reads CASSEGSYGYTF. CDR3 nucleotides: TGTGCCAGCAGTGAGGGGTCCTATGGCTACACCTTC.

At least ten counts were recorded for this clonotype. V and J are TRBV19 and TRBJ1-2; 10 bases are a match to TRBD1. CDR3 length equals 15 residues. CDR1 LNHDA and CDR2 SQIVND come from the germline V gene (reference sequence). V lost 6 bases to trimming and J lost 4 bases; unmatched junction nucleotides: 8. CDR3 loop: CASRSRDRGVYGYTF. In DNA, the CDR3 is TGTGCCAGTAGGAGCCGGGACAGGGGCGTCTATGGCTACACCTTC.

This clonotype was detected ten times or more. This CDR3 is CASSSDREYNSPLHF. For the CDR3, the DNA is TGTGCCAGCAGCTCCGACAGGGAATATAATTCACCCCTCCACTTT. V gene TRBV7-9 combines with J gene TRBJ1-6; 7 positions agree with TRBD1. The CDR3 length is 15 residues. Germline V gene data show CDR1 as SEHNR and CDR2 as FQNEAQ (reference sequence). With 4 bases clipped from V and 4 bases from J, the junction kept 4 bases outside the gene matches.